The 20 T cell receptor beta chains given below trace back to one sample, sequenced in a study of control samples from healthy donors and cancer patients. Measured with immunoSEQ multiplex PCR; TCRdb has only the in-frame clones, and not every one. The data show about 130,000 clones, with approximately 94% seen just once and less than 4.5% held by the top ten. The sample comprised blood. These receptors were obtained from a man in his thirties or forties in good health.

CDR3 in DNA: TGTGCCAGCAGCAAAAACCAGGGAGAAGAAAAACTGTTTTTT. This gives the protein CASSKNQGEEKLFF. This chain connects TRBV21-1 to TRBJ1-4. TRBV21-1 is deemed a pseudogene. CDR3 length: 14 residues.

This chain links TRBV5-1 with TRBJ1-2, with D possibly being TRBD1 (5 bases). This CDR3 spans 16 amino acids. V lost 4 bases, J lost 8 bases, and 24 bases lay in between. Looked up from germline, CDR1 is SGHRS and CDR2 is YFSETQ. In DNA, the CDR3 is TGCGCCAGCAGCCGCAGGGAACGGGTCCCACTTGACGGCTACACCTTC. It encodes CASSRRERVPLDGYTF.

V is TRBV9 and J is TRBJ2-7; 7 nucleotides line up with TRBD2. V lost 3 bases, J lost 5 bases, and 8 bases stayed unmatched. The CDR3 covers 14 residues. The germline gives CDR1 SGDLS, CDR2 YYNGEE. The CDR3 loop reads CASSAQGGAHEQYF. The CDR3 nucleotides are TGTGCCAGCAGCGCGCAGGGAGGGGCTCACGAGCAGTACTTC. The complete variable domain, with remaining parts taken from reference TRBV9 and TRBJ2-7, reads DSGVTQTPKHLITATGQRVTLRCSPRSGDLSVYWYQQSLDQGLQFLIQYYNGEERAKGNILERFSAQQFPDLHSELNLSSLELGDSALYFCASSAQGGAHEQYFGPGTRLTVT.

V is TRBV19 and J is TRBJ2-7, with 9 bases matching TRBD2. The CDR3 totals 15 residues. Germline-derived CDR1 and CDR2 are LNHDA and SQIVND (reference sequence). V dropped 6 bases and J dropped 0; count of bases not matched to a gene: 6. CDR3 in amino acids: CASSLSGGFSYEQYF. The CDR3 DNA is TGTGCCAGTAGCCTGAGCGGGGGGTTCTCCTACGAGCAGTACTTC.

This chain connects TRBV12-3 or TRBV12-4 to TRBJ1-1; no clear D. Trimming cost V 7 bases and J 3 bases, with 6 bases left between them. There are 11 residues in the CDR3. CDR3 in amino acids: CASKVDTEAFF. In DNA, the CDR3 is TGTGCCAGCAAAGTGGACACTGAAGCTTTCTTT.

The V gene is TRBV6-1, the J gene TRBJ2-7; possibly TRBD2 for D (6 bases). Deletions cut 2 bases from V and 2 bases from J, with 10 bases between. CDR1 and CDR2 (germline): MNHNS, SASEGT. The CDR3 spans 14 residues. The CDR3 loop is CASSEPGVTYEQYF. In DNA form, the CDR3 reads TGTGCCAGCAGTGAACCGGGGGTTACCTACGAGCAGTACTTC.

J is TRBJ2-7 and V is TRBV11-2; no clear D. CDR1 and CDR2 from the germline V gene are SGHAT and FQNNGV. There are 13 residues in the CDR3. Trimming shortened V by 2 bases and J by 1 base, and 6 bases separated the two germline ends. The DNA for the CDR3 is TGTGCCAGCAGCTTACAGTTTTCCTACGAGCAGTACTTC. Protein product: CASSLQFSYEQYF.

V is TRBV6-5 and J is TRBJ2-3, with D perhaps TRBD2 (5 bases). Germline assignment: CDR1 MNHEY and CDR2 SVGAGI. CDR3 length equals 15 residues. Trimming removed 0 bases from V and 1 base from J, with 8 bases in between. The CDR3 here is CASSYSRAGTDTQYF. The CDR3 bases are TGTGCCAGCAGTTACTCGAGGGCTGGCACAGATACGCAGTATTTT.

This clone was seen more than once but under ten times. The chain couples TRBV5-6 to TRBJ1-1; 8 bases map to TRBD1. V lost 2 bases, J lost 4 bases, and 7 bases stayed unmatched. CDR1 and CDR2 (germline): SGHDT, YYEEEE. CDR3 length: 15 residues. CDR3 amino acids: CASSFDTGTGTEAFF. DNA for the CDR3: TGTGCCAGCAGCTTTGACACGGGGACAGGCACTGAAGCTTTCTTT.

The V and J genes are TRBV29-1 and TRBJ2-5; D is ambiguous. The CDR3 sequence is 12 residues long. Deletions cut 1 base from V and 4 bases from J, with 7 bases between. Germline V gene data show CDR1 as SQVTM and CDR2 as ANQGSEA. CDR3 sequence (DNA): TGCAGCGTTGAAGGGTTAGGAGAGACCCAGTACTTC. This codes for CSVEGLGETQYF.

The chain couples TRBV4-3 to TRBJ2-5; D is unresolved. The CDR3 loop spans 13 amino acids. Trimming stripped 0 bases from V and 5 bases from J, with 7 bases between. Germline V lookup: CDR1 LGHNA, CDR2 YSLEER. The chain's CDR3 is CASSQDSSETQYF. CDR3 bases: TGCGCCAGCAGCCAAGACTCTTCGGAGACCCAGTACTTC.

The V and J genes are TRBV10-3 and TRBJ1-2; D not resolved. V was pared by 3 bases and J by 7 bases, with 15 bases between. From germline, CDR1 is ENHRY and CDR2 SYGVKD. The CDR3 runs to 14 residues. CDR3 amino acids: CAISESADKGGYTF. For the CDR3, the DNA is TGTGCCATCAGTGAATCAGCAGACAAGGGTGGCTACACCTTC.

The rearrangement links TRBV6-6 to TRBJ2-7, with 8 bases matching TRBD1. The CDR3 extends over 16 amino acids. V lost 4 bases, J lost 7 bases, and 15 bases stayed unmatched. Germline CDR1 MNHNY, CDR2 SVGAGI (reference sequence). The CDR3 sequence is CASSSTGRTGRYEQYF. In nucleotides, the CDR3 is TGTGCCAGCAGTTCCACTGGGAGGACAGGGCGTTATGAGCAGTACTTC.

This chain connects TRBV7-8 to TRBJ2-5, with TRBD2 identical over 11 bases. The CDR3 loop spans 14 amino acids. Germline V lookup: CDR1 SGHVS, CDR2 FQNEAQ. After removal of 4 bases from V and 3 bases from J, the junction contained 1 base not matched to a gene. The DNA for the CDR3 is TGTGCCAGCAGCTGGGGACTAGCGGAAGAGACCCAGTACTTC. Protein sequence: CASSWGLAEETQYF.

The V and J genes are TRBV6-5 and TRBJ2-1; 8 bases are shared with TRBD2. The ends lost 4 bases at V and 10 bases at J; junction bases unmatched: 9. The germline V gene encodes CDR1 MNHEY and CDR2 SVGAGI. CDR3 length: 14 amino acids. The CDR3 loop is CASSSPLGGGEQFF. In DNA form, the CDR3 reads TGTGCCAGCAGTTCGCCCCTCGGCGGGGGGGAGCAGTTCTTC.

This chain links TRBV12-3 or TRBV12-4 with TRBJ2-1; D call uncertain. The CDR3 has 11 amino acids. V lost 7 bases and J 3 bases, leaving 4 bases between the germline ends. The CDR3 DNA reads as TGTGCCAGCACCGACTACAATGAGCAGTTCTTC. Protein sequence: CASTDYNEQFF.

A few counts support this clone. This chain connects TRBV19 to TRBJ1-5; D remains unclear. Trimming cost V 3 bases and J 2 bases, with 14 bases left between them. Germline lookup yields CDR1 LNHDA and CDR2 SQIVND (reference sequence). This CDR3 is built from 16 residues. The CDR3 loop reads CASSMRTPEGNQPQHF. Written as DNA, the CDR3 is TGTGCCAGTAGTATGCGGACGCCCGAAGGCAATCAGCCCCAGCATTTT.

The V and J genes are TRBV6-4 and TRBJ2-7; tentatively, D is TRBD1 or TRBD2 (5 bases each). V was clipped by 2 bases and J by 0 bases, with 8 bases between them. The CDR3 sequence is 14 residues long. CDR1 is MRHNA, CDR2 SNTAGT, per germline. CDR3 DNA sequence: TGTGCCAGCAGTGACCGGGACGACTCCTACGAGCAGTACTTC. This sequence encodes CASSDRDDSYEQYF.

V gene TRBV7-2 combines with J gene TRBJ1-4, with unresolved D. Germline V gives CDR1 SGHTA, CDR2 FQGNSA. The ends were cut back, 0 bases at V and 8 bases at J, with 16 bases in the middle. There are 16 residues in the CDR3. CDR3 amino acids: CASSLAIGPAREKLFF. CDR3 nucleotides: TGTGCCAGCAGCTTAGCGATAGGACCCGCCAGGGAAAAACTGTTTTTT.

This clone was recorded only once. V is TRBV11-2 and J is TRBJ2-1; the match to TRBD2 covers 8 bases. The CDR3 is made up of 15 amino acids. V trimming: 6 bases; J trimming: 4 bases; junction bases outside the gene matches: 8. Per the germline V gene, CDR1 is SGHAT and CDR2 is FQNNGV. The CDR3 bases are TGTGCCAGCAGGGGCCTGACTAGCGCTTACAATGAGCAGTTCTTC. It translates to CASRGLTSAYNEQFF.